The entry below describes one TCR beta chain. The target antigen is unknown. The germline gene is not matched at one end of the junction; a read error may be the cause. These data are taken from a study of CD8+CD57+ T cells in acquired aplastic anemia. Study overall: Roughly 3.1 ug was the average amount of DNA from sorted CD4+ and CD8+ cells.

Patients sequenced had flow cytometry evidence of CD8+CD57+ cell expansion. The germline CDR1 and CDR2 sequences are SNHLY and FYNNEI. The CDR3 totals 15 residues. TCR beta VDJ and CDR3 profiling used genomic DNA as template. Each CDR3 protein is one row after TCRdb ran MiXCR on the reads. Of roughly 250,000 distinct CDR3 sequences in the sample, around 82% were seen once. Regarding the study as a whole: Patients and controls turned out to have twenty-nine CD8+ CDR3 sequences in common.

This chain uses TRBV2 with TRBJ1-2; D perhaps matches TRBD1 (5 bases). The source of this sequence is a human donor with aplastic anemia. Sequences were obtained from sorted CD4+, CD8+, or CD8+CD57+ T cells (not recorded which) from PBMCs. The DNA for the CDR3 is TGTGCCAGCAGCGGGGGAGAGGGCTCGAACTCTGACGCTATCTTT. Encoded protein: CASSGGEGSNSDAIF. The full variable domain, completed using reference TRBV2 and TRBJ1-2, is EPEVTQTPSHQVTQMGQEVILRCVPISNHLYFYWYRQILGQKVEFLVSFYNNEISEKSEIFDDQFSVERPDGSNFTLKIRSTKLEDSAMYFCASSGGEGSNSDAIFGSGTRLTVV.